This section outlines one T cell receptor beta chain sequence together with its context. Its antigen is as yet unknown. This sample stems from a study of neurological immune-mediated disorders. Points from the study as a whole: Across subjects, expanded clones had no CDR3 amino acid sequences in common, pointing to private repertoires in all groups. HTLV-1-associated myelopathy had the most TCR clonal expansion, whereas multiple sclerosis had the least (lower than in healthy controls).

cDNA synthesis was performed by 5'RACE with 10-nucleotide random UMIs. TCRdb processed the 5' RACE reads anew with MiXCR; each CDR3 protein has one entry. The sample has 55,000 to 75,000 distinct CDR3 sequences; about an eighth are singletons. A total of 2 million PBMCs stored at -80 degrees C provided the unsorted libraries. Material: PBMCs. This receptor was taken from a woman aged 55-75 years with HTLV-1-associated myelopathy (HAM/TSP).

CDR3 residues: CATSRDSAGKNEQFF. The CDR3 DNA is TGTGCCACCAGCAGAGATTCGGCGGGAAAGAATGAGCAGTTCTTC. The gene calls are TRBV15 and TRBJ2-1; tentatively, D is TRBD2 (6 bases). Trimming shortened V by 0 bases and J by 7 bases, and 13 bases separated the two germline ends. The CDR3 is 15 amino acids. Per the germline V gene, CDR1 is LNHNV and CDR2 is YYDKDF (reference sequence).